This TCR beta chain is drawn from a study of T cells in Graves' hyperthyroidism and ophthalmopathy. The V gene lost 0 bases and the J gene lost 0 bases, with 12 bases spanning the gap. Germline CDR1 SGHNT, CDR2 YENEEA. This CDR3 is built from 17 residues. TCR beta CDR3 region amplification was performed from RNA transcripts. HTBI primers were employed in a first-round RT-PCR of the TCR CDR3. TCRdb passed the multiplex PCR reads through MiXCR, listing each CDR3 protein once. The data show 210,000 or so distinct CDR3 sequences, 15% to 20% seen once. In its sample, this clonotype was seen many times. The chain combines TRBV11-3 with TRBJ2-1; tentatively, D is TRBD1 or TRBD2 (6 bases each). The sample taken for sequencing was blood. This clonotype originated in a man in his fifties or sixties with Graves' hyperthyroidism. The CDR3 region is CASSLDRGRSSYNEQFF. Written as DNA, the CDR3 is TGTGCCAGCAGCTTAGATCGGGGGCGGAGCTCCTACAATGAGCAGTTCTTC.